This TCR beta chain was identified during a study of post-analysis software for immune sequencing data (dated by TCRdb to the mid-2010s). The study in broad terms: Disease courses on record covered relapsing-remitting, secondary progressive and progressive-relapsing multiple sclerosis, though some patients had no subtype annotation. Patient repertoires were compared against 11 to 12 previously published healthy control repertoires from donors aged 6 to 25 years. A subset of samples was prepared in parallel using single-end sample barcoding, then pooled and co-amplified after Illumina adapter ligation.

Broader findings and caveats from the paper: Multiple sclerosis patients had significantly lower normalized Chao1 diversity than controls, a result that suggests substantial peripheral T-cell clonal expansion. About 5 TRBV segments, including TRBV5-6, TRBV5-1 and TRBV20-1, were significantly more frequent in patients than controls. Strong co-clustering of samples prepared in the same batch was shown by direct clustering with F measure, prompting a batch-effect correction. The multiple sclerosis patient group was slightly younger than the control group.

To demonstrate the VDJtools post-analysis software, the study profiled TCR beta repertoires from the peripheral blood of about 13 young patients with multiple sclerosis. The multiple sclerosis patients were children and adolescents between roughly 6 and 16 years of age. The cysteine opens and the phenylalanine closes a CDR3 of 14 amino acids. Only CDR3 DNA is held: 42 bases, read in frame from base 1. Trimming costs V 2 bases and J 4 bases, and their ends lie 12 bases apart. Libraries came from PCR. The instrument given in TCRdb is Illumina HiSeq 2500. Unique molecular identifiers were incorporated into TCR beta cDNA libraries to reduce PCR and sequencing biases. Some 500,000 cDNA molecules were obtained for every 1 to 10 million input T cells, so each molecule roughly corresponded to one T cell. The same protocol used for the earlier healthy control dataset was applied to prepare and sequence the patient libraries. Samples belonging to the same batch were prepared together, multiplexed and sequenced on a shared HiSeq lane. For the original study's pipeline: Raw barcoded reads were processed with MIGEC, discarding single-read molecular identifier groups before consensus assembly and CDR3 extraction. VDJtools was used for post-analysis of the clonotype tables, with diversity normalized by down-sampling every dataset to the smallest sample size. In repertoire overlap clustering, CDR3 amino acid sequences, but not nucleotide sequences, were matched to correct batch-related cross-sample contamination. TCRdb reprocessed the public reads (quality trimming at Q25 with fastp, clone calling with MiXCR) and kept in-frame beta chains. For every CDR3 protein sequence, its rows merge into one entry that carries the most common genes and DNA. These V and J calls originate from TCRdb's pipeline instead of the authors' own analysis. The sample table shows about 820,000 distinct CDR3 sequences, and approximately 53% are seen once. The ten most abundant clones make up 4% to 5.5% of the sample.

In the case of this clonotype: Its antigen is not yet known. Base quality data are lacking; no much larger clone is found one base away.

The sequencing input was blood. The rearrangement combines TRBV12-3 or TRBV12-4 with TRBJ2-7, with a weak D call of TRBD1 (6 bases match). The sequence was obtained from a girl under 18 with multiple sclerosis. The CDR3 protein sequence reads: CASSLRDTYYEQYF. The bases are TGTGCCAGCAGTTTACGGGACACCTATTACGAGCAGTACTTC.